The entry that follows covers one T cell receptor beta chain sequence. Antigen specificity is unknown. This sample is part of a study of cytomegalovirus exposure and HLA in healthy donors. Primers: 60 Vbeta forward and 13 Jbeta reverse. Clones were sequenced by immunoSEQ multiplex PCR, and TCRdb holds only the in-frame ones, with some missing. Here the sample spans tens of thousands of clones, 73% being singletons. Study-level results: Approximately 160 TCR beta chains were listed as cytomegalovirus-associated. Using a false discovery rate of 0.05, a later analysis showed that 15,000 to 20,000 TCR beta sequences were associated with HLA alleles. In a later analysis, a missense DCLRE1C variant was linked to TCR beta V- and J-gene trimming.

Germline V CDR1 and CDR2: MNHNS, SASEGT. There are 15 residues in the CDR3. Trimming took 6 bases from V and 4 from J, leaving 13 bases between them. The genes are TRBV6-1 and TRBJ1-6, with D perhaps TRBD1 (6 bases). Sequencing was performed on PBMCs. The source is a man aged 45-65 years in good health and CMV-seronegative. The CDR3 sequence: CASSRDTLYNSPLHF. The CDR3 nucleotides are TGTGCCAGCAGCCGGGACACTCTATATAATTCACCCCTCCACTTT.